These 5 T cell receptor beta chains came from one sample sequenced in a study of blood T cell repertoires in COVID-19. Assay: immunoSEQ multiplex PCR; the TCRdb copy retains only in-frame clones and omits some. Here the sample spans tens of thousands of clones, about 74% being singletons. The sample comprised peripheral blood. These receptors all come from a woman older than 75 with acute or convalescent COVID-19.

This chain uses TRBV24-1 with TRBJ2-1; D perhaps matches TRBD2 (5 bases). This CDR3 has 15 residues. Germline loops: CDR1 KGHDR, CDR2 SFDVKD. Trimming took 0 bases from V and 9 from J, leaving 14 bases between them. The CDR3 coding sequence is TGTGCCACCAGTGATTTGCCCACGGGAAAAACTGAGCAGTTCTTC. This codes for CATSDLPTGKTEQFF.

This clone was counted a few times. V and J are TRBV7-2 and TRBJ1-1; the match to TRBD1 covers 7 bases. This CDR3 is built from 15 residues. V was clipped by 0 bases and J by 6 bases; unmatched bases: 7. Looked up from germline, CDR1 is SGHTA and CDR2 is FQGNSA. The CDR3 nucleotides are TGTGCCAGCAGCTTAGCGGCAGGGGGTATCTCTGAAGCTTTCTTT. Its translation is CASSLAAGGISEAFF.

This clone was detected only a few times. Other DNA sequences in this sample translate to the same CDR3. This chain uses TRBV12-5 with TRBJ2-3, with 10 positions matching TRBD2. Germline assignment: CDR1 LGHNT and CDR2 FRNRAP. V dropped 4 bases and J dropped 6; count of bases not matched to a gene: 7. The CDR3 has 15 residues. The CDR3 loop reads CASGSKAGGADTQYF. The CDR3 nucleotides read TGTGCTAGTGGTTCGAAAGCGGGAGGGGCGGATACGCAGTATTTT.

This clone was counted between two and nine times. The chain recombines TRBV6-1 with TRBJ2-7; the match to TRBD1 covers 7 bases. J was trimmed by 2 bases and V by 0 bases; bases with no gene match: 4. Germline V CDR1 and CDR2: MNHNS, SASEGT. This CDR3 comprises 15 residues. In DNA, the CDR3 is TGTGCCAGCAGTGAAGCGACCGGGACAGCCTACGAGCAGTACTTC. It specifies CASSEATGTAYEQYF.

This chain links TRBV12-5 with TRBJ2-5; no reliable D call. Germline assignment: CDR1 LGHNT and CDR2 FRNRAP. Trimming removed 7 bases at V and 5 bases at J, with 8 bases between. The CDR3 sequence is 11 residues long. The CDR3 loop is CASAQAETQYF. The CDR3 bases are TGTGCTAGTGCCCAAGCGGAGACCCAGTACTTC.